This T cell receptor beta chain was recovered during a study of T cells in Graves' hyperthyroidism and ophthalmopathy (dated by TCRdb to 2018 to 2020). For context, the study as a whole: Peripheral blood samples were taken at the time of initial diagnosis, prior to any treatment. In addition, the study compared T-cell repertoires in thyroid tissue and in blood from roughly six Graves' hyperthyroidism patients. After sampling, hyperthyroidism patients received methimazole starting at 30 mg daily, and ophthalmopathy patients received high-dose intravenous methylprednisolone. TCR V-J signatures able to tell the groups apart were searched for in a discovery cohort of 95 to 100 patients, of whom around 42 had Graves' ophthalmopathy and 55 to 60 had stable Graves' hyperthyroidism. Prospective prediction of ophthalmopathy was tested in an independent validation cohort consisting of under 20 hyperthyroidism patients and approximately 16 patients who later progressed to ophthalmopathy. According to the paper, TCR Vbeta CDR3 sequencing was carried out on 135 peripheral blood samples, which came from under 50 ophthalmopathy, about 75 hyperthyroidism and approximately 17 progressor patients. The 90 to 100 discovery patients were randomly divided into training and test sets at a 7:3 ratio.

Amplification of TCR beta CDR3 regions was carried out from RNA transcripts. For the first round of RT-PCR on the TCR CDR3, the HTBI primer set was used together with the Qiagen OneStep RT-PCR kit. Libraries were constructed in a second round of multiplex PCR, after which size selection and purification were performed. Libraries were sequenced paired-end with 100 bp reads on an Illumina HiSeq2000. On the study's bioinformatics: SOAPnuke was used to process the raw data, throwing out any read that contained adapters or uncalled bases, had a mean Phred below 15, or lacked an exact constant-primer or identifier match. High-quality paired reads were merged using COPE v1.2.5, and each unique nucleotide sequence was defined as a clonotype. Clonotypes were aligned to IMGT TRBV, TRBD and TRBJ reference segments using MiTCR v1.1. Analysis was restricted to V-J combinations with a frequency above 0.0001, which covered roughly 99% of repertoires. The TCS score was defined as F50 (clonal expansion) divided by E x V (chaos), with BLOSUM62-based TCRdist calculated between CDR3 peptides within each V-J. Welch's t-statistics and random forest reduced around 550 V-J features to some 14, which were used in a naive Bayes classifier (R e1071). The raw public data were reprocessed by TCRdb itself: fastp quality trimming at Q25, MiXCR clonotype calling, in-frame beta chains only. Each entry merges the rows of one CDR3 protein and shows their most common DNA and genes. The V and J calls come from TCRdb's annotation, not from the publication. In all, the sample holds a few hundred thousand distinct CDR3 sequences, and around 15% of those were seen once. Under 3.5% of the sample lies in the top ten.

Ophthalmopathy patients had moderately to severely active disease, with a Clinical Activity Score of 3 or more, a NOSPECS grade of 4 or more, and a disease duration of less than 3 months. Exclusion was applied to patients with uncontrolled infections, other autoimmune diseases, pregnancy or lactation. Clinical symptoms, serum thyroxine and TRAb, thyroid ultrasound, and orbital computed tomography formed the basis for the diagnoses. Ficoll-Paque density gradient centrifugation was used to isolate PBMCs from about 10 ml of fresh peripheral blood. Total RNA was extracted with Trizol reagent, and quality was checked on an Agilent 2100 Bioanalyzer. Study-wide findings and limitations: In validation, the model predicted progression to ophthalmopathy with 55% to 71% sensitivity and around 72% specificity, a median of 6.5 months before onset. Ophthalmopathy was separated from stable hyperthyroidism by a 13 V-J signature model, with over 85% sensitivity and approximately 81% specificity obtained in cross-validation and 80%/75% obtained in testing. No statistical method was used to fix the sample size in advance, and group allocation was not hidden from the investigators. Most expanded thyroid clonotypes (frequency above 0.001) were also detected in blood, suggesting blood repertoires may reflect thyroid immune responses.

To note about this clonotype: This receptor's antigen is unknown. No base quality values were provided; no much bigger clone lies one nucleotide off.

Relative to germline, V is 3 bases shorter and J is 9 bases shorter, with 12 bases between their ends. The CDR3 covers 14 residues, taking in both the cysteine and the phenylalanine. The DNA shown is the 42-base CDR3, in frame from base 1. CDR1 and CDR2 (WSHSY, SAAADI) derive from the germline V gene. The receptor was isolated from a woman in her thirties or forties with Graves' ophthalmopathy. Input material: blood. Recombination linked TRBV10-2 to TRBJ1-6, with the identity of the D gene unclear. The CDR3: CASSEPGMGSPLHF. The nucleotide sequence is given as TGCGCCAGCAGTGAACCCGGGATGGGTTCACCCCTCCACTTT.